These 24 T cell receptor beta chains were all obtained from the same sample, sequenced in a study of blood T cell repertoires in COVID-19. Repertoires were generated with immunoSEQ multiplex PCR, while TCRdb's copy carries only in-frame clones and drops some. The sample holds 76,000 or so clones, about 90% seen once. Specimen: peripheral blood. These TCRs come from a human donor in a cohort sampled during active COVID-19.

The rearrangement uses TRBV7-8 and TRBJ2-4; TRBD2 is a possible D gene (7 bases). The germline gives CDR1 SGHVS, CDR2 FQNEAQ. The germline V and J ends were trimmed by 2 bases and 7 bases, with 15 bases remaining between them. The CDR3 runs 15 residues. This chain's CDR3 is CASSLSLGGANIQYF. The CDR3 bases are TGTGCCAGCAGCTTATCCTTGGGGGGGGCGAACATTCAGTACTTC.

CDR3 bases: TGCGCCAGCAGTGATGGCGGCGGGGGGGTAGACAATGAGCAGTTCTTC. This sequence encodes CASSDGGGGVDNEQFF. The chain has TRBV10-1 and TRBJ2-1, with 9 bases aligning to TRBD2. The J segment lost 5 bases and the V segment lost 3 bases, leaving 8 bases of the junction unmatched. The CDR3 extends over 16 amino acids. CDR1 is WNHNN and CDR2 is SYGVQD in the germline V gene (reference sequence).

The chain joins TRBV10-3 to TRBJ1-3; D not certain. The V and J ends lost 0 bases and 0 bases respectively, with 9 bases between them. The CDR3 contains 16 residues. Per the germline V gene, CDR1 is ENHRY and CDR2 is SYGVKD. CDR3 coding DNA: TGTGCCATCAGTGAGTCGGGTAGCCTCTCTGGAAACACCATATATTTT. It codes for CAISESGSLSGNTIYF.

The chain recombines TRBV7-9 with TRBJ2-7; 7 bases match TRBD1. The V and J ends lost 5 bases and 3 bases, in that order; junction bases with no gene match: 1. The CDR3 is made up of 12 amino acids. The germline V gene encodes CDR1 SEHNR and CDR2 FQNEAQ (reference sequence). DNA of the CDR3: TGTGCCAGCAGCGGGACAGACTACGAGCAGTACTTC. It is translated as CASSGTDYEQYF.

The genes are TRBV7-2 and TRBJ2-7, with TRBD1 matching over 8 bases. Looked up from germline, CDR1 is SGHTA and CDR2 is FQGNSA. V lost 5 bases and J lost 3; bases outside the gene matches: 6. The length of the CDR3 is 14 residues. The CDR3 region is CASSHTGGGYEQYF. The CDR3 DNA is TGTGCCAGCAGCCACACAGGGGGAGGCTACGAGCAGTACTTC.

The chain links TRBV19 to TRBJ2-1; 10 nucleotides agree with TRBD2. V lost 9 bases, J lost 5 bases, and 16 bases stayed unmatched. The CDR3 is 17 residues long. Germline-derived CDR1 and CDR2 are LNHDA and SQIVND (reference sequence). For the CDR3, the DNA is TGTGCCAGCGCTAGCACGGGTACACTAGCGGGGAACAATGAGCAGTTCTTC. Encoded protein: CASASTGTLAGNNEQFF.

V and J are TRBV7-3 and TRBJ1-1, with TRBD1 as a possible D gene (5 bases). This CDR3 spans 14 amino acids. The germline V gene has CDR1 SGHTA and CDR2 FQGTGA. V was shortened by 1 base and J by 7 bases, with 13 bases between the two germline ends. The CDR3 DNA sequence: TGTGCCAGCAGCTTAAATTTGCAGGGTGATGAAGCTTTCTTT. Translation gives CASSLNLQGDEAFF.

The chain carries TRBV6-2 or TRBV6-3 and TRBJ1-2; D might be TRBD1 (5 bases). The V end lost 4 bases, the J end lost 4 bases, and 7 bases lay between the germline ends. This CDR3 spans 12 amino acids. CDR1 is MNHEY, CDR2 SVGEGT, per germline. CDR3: CASSWGSYGYTF. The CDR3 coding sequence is TGTGCCAGCAGTTGGGGCAGCTATGGCTACACCTTC.

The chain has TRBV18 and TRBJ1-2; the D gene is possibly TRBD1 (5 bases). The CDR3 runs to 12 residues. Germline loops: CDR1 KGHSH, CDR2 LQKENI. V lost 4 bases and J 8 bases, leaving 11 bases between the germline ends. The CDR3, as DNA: TGTGCCAGCTCACTTACAGGTGGAGGCTACACCTTC. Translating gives CASSLTGGGYTF.

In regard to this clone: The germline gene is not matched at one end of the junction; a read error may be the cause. The CDR3 nucleotides read TGTGCTAGCAGCTTAAGCGTGGCCTACGGGACAAAAGTTCTGAATCAGCCCCAGCATTTT. It is translated as CASSLSVAYGTKVLNQPQHF. This chain links TRBV7-7 with TRBJ1-5, with a possible D match to TRBD1 (6 bases). CDR3 length: 20 residues. Germline CDR1 SSHAT, CDR2 FNYEAQ (reference sequence).

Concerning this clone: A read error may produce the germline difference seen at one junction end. Written as DNA, the CDR3 is TGCGCCAGCACCTTGGGCGGGGTATCAGAGACCCAGTACTTC. Protein sequence: CASTLGGVSETQYF. The gene calls are TRBV5-1 and TRBJ2-5, with D possibly TRBD2 on 6 matching bases. CDR1 is SGHRS and CDR2 is YFSETQ in the germline V gene. CDR3 length: 14 amino acids.

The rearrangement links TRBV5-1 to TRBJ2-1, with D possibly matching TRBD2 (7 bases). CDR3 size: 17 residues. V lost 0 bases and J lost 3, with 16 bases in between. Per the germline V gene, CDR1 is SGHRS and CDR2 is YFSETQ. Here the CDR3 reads CASSLAQGTTRYNEQFF. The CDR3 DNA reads TGCGCCAGCAGCTTGGCCCAGGGGACTACCCGCTACAATGAGCAGTTCTTC.

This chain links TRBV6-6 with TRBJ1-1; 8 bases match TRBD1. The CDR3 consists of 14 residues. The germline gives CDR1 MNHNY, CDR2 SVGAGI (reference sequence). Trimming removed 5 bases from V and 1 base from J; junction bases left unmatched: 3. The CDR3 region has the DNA TGTGCCAGCAGTGGACAGGGTACGAACACTGAAGCTTTCTTT. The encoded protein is CASSGQGTNTEAFF.

CDR3 DNA: TGTGCCAGCAGCCACACGATCGGCCGTAAGAGGAATGAAAAACTGTTTTTT. Its translation: CASSHTIGRKRNEKLFF. The gene calls are TRBV21-1 and TRBJ1-4. TRBV21-1 is annotated as a pseudogene. The length of the CDR3 is 17 residues.

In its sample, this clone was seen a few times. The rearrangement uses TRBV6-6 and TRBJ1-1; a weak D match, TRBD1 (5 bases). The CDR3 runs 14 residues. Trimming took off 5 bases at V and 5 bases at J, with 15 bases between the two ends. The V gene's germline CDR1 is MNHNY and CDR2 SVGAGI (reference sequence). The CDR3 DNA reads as TGTGCCAGCAGTATAAGGGGAGGGTATACTGAAGCTTTCTTT. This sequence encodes CASSIRGGYTEAFF.

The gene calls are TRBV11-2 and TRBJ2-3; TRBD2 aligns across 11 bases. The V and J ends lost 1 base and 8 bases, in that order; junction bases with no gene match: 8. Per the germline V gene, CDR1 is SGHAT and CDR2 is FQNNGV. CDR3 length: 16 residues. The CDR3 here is CASSLGDSGGAGTQYF. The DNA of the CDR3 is TGTGCCAGCAGCTTAGGTGATAGCGGGGGGGCTGGTACGCAGTATTTT. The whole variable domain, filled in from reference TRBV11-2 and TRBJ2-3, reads EAGVAQSPRYKIIEKRQSVAFWCNPISGHATLYWYQQILGQGPKLLIQFQNNGVVDDSQLPKDRFSAERLKGVDSTLKIQPAKLEDSAVYLCASSLGDSGGAGTQYFGPGTRLTVL.

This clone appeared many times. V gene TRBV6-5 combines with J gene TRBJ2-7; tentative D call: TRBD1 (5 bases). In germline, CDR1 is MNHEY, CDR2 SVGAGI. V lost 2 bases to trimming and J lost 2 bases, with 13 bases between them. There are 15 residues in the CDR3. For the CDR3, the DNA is TGTGCCAGCAGTTACGGGGCGGTAGAAACCTACGAGCAGTACTTC. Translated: CASSYGAVETYEQYF.

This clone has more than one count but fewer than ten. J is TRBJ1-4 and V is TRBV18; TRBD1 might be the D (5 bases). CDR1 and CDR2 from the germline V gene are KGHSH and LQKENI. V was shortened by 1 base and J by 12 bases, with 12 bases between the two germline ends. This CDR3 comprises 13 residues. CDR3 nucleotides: TGTGCCAGCTCACCACGGCGGGACGTTGAACTGTTTTTT. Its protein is CASSPRRDVELFF.

The CDR3 nucleotides read TGCGCCAGCAGCCACGGACAGGGGTTAGAGACCCAGTACTTC. The encoded protein is CASSHGQGLETQYF. The chain carries TRBV5-1 and TRBJ2-5; 9 bases fit TRBD1. V lost 4 bases, J lost 4 bases, and 5 bases stayed unmatched. There are 14 residues in the CDR3. Germline CDR1 reads SGHRS; CDR2 reads YFSETQ.

CDR3 DNA sequence: TGTGCCAGCAGCACTGGGTGGGGCGCCGCTGAAGCTTTCTTT. Protein sequence: CASSTGWGAAEAFF. This chain links TRBV5-4 with TRBJ1-1, with D perhaps matching TRBD1 (5 bases). Between the trimmed V and J ends, which lost 4 bases and 6 bases, there was a span of 16 bases. Germline CDR1 and CDR2: SGHNT and YYREEE (reference sequence). The length of the CDR3 is 14 residues.

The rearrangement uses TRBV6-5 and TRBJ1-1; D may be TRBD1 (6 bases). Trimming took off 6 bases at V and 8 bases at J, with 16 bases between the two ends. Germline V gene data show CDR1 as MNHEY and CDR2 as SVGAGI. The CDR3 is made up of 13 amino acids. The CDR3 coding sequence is TGTGCCAGCAGCCCGGACACCACAGGGGAAGCTTTCTTT. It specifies CASSPDTTGEAFF.

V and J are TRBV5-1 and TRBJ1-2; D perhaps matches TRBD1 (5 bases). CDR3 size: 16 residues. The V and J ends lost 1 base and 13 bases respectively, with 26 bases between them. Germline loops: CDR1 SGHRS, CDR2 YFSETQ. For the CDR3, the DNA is TGCGCCAGCAGCTTGCCGGCCGGATGGGGTGCAGGGTTTATCACCTTC. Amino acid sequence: CASSLPAGWGAGFITF.

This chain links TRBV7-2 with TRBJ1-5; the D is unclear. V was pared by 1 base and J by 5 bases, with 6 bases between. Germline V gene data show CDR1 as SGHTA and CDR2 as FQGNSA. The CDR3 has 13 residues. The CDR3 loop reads CASSLDSHQPQHF. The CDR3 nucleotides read TGTGCCAGCAGCTTAGACAGTCATCAGCCCCAGCATTTT.

The DNA for the CDR3 is TGTGCCAGCAGCTCGACAACTTACACCGGGGAGCTGTTTTTT. Its translation: CASSSTTYTGELFF. The chain joins TRBV14 to TRBJ2-2; D gene unclear. V lost 5 bases and J lost 3, with 10 bases in between. Germline CDR1 SGHDN, CDR2 FVKESK. CDR3 length: 14 amino acids.